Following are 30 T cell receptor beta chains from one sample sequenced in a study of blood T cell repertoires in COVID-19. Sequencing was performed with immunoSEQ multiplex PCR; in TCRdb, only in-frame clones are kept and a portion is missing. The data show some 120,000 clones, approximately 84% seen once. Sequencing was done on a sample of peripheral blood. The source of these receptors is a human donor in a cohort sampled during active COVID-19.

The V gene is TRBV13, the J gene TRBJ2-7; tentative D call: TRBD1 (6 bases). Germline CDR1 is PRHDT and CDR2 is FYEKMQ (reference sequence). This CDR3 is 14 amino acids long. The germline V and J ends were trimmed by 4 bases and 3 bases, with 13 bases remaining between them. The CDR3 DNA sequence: TGTGCCAGCAGCTCCACAGGGTGGGGCTACGAGCAGTACTTC. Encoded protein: CASSSTGWGYEQYF.

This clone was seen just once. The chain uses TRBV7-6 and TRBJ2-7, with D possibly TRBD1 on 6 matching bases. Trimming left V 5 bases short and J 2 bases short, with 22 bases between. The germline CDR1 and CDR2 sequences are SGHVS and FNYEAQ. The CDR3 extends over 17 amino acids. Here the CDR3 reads CASSPNYVQGLAYEQYF. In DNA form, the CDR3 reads TGTGCCAGCAGCCCTAACTACGTCCAGGGGTTAGCCTACGAGCAGTACTTC.

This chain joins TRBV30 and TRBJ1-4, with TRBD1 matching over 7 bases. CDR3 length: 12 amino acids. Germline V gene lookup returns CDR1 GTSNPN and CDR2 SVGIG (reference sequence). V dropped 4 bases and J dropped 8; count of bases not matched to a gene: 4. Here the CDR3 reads CAWNRGKEKLFF. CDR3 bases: TGTGCCTGGAACAGGGGAAAAGAAAAACTGTTTTTT.

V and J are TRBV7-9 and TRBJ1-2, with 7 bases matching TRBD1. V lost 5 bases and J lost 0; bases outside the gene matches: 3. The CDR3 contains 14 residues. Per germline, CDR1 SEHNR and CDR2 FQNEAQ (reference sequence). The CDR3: CASSRGQANYGYTF. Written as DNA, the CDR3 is TGTGCCAGCAGCCGCGGACAGGCTAACTATGGCTACACCTTC.

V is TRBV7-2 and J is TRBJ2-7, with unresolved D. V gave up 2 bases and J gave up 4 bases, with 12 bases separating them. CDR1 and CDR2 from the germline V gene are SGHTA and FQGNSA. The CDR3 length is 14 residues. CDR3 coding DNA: TGTGCCAGCAGCTTATCCCCCGAGAAGTACGAGCAGTACTTC. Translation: CASSLSPEKYEQYF.

The CDR3 region is CASSEYRASNEQFF. The CDR3, as DNA: TGTGCCAGCAGTGAATACAGGGCAAGCAATGAGCAGTTCTTC. V usage is TRBV2 and J usage is TRBJ2-1, with D maybe TRBD1 (6 bases). The germline gives CDR1 SNHLY, CDR2 FYNNEI. The CDR3 consists of 14 residues. V lost 2 bases to trimming and J lost 6 bases, with 11 bases between them. The full variable domain, in which reference TRBV2 and TRBJ2-1 provide the parts outside the CDR3, is EPEVTQTPSHQVTQMGQEVILRCVPISNHLYFYWYRQILGQKVEFLVSFYNNEISEKSEIFDDQFSVERPDGSNFTLKIRSTKLEDSAMYFCASSEYRASNEQFFGPGTRLTVL.

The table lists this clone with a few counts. The CDR3 spells CASSLGQANSPLHF. In DNA, the CDR3 is TGTGCCAGCAGCTTGGGACAGGCAAATTCACCCCTCCACTTT. The rearrangement joins TRBV5-4 to TRBJ1-6, with D tentatively TRBD1 (6 bases). Deletions cut 0 bases from V and 7 bases from J, with 8 bases between. The CDR3 length is 14 residues. Germline values: CDR1 SGHNT, CDR2 YYREEE (reference sequence).

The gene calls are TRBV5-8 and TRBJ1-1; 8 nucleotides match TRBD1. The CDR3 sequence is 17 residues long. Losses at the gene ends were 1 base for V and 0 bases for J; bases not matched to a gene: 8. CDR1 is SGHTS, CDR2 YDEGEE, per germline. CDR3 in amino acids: CASSLSDRGILNTEAFF. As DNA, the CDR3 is TGTGCCAGCAGCTTGTCCGACAGGGGTATTCTGAACACTGAAGCTTTCTTT.

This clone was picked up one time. DNA of the CDR3: TGCGCCAGCAGCCGGGTGGATCAGTTCTTC. Protein: CASSRVDQFF. This sequence joins TRBV23-1 and TRBJ2-1; D unresolved. TRBV23-1 qualifies as an ORF whose function is uncertain. Deletions cut 6 bases from V and 13 bases from J, with 10 bases between. The CDR3 runs to 10 residues.

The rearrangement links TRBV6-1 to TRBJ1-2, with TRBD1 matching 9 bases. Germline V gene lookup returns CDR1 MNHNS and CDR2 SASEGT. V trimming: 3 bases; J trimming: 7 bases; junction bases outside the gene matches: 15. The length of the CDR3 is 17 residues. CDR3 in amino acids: CASSDPKLSGQGSGYTF. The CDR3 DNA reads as TGTGCCAGCAGTGACCCGAAGCTTTCGGGACAGGGCTCTGGCTACACCTTC.

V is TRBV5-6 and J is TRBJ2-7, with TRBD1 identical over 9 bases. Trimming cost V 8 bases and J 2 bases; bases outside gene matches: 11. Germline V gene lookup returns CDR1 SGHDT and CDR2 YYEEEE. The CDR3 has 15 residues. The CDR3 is CASKTGTGSPYEQYF. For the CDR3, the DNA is TGTGCCAGTAAAACCGGGACAGGGTCCCCCTACGAGCAGTACTTC.

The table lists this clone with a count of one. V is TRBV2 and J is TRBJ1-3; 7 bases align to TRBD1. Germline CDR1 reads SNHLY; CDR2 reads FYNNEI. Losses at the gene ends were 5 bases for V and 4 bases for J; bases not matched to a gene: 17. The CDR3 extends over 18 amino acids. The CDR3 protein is CASSRRGQGLFYGNTIYF. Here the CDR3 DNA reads TGTGCCAGCAGTCGAAGGGGGCAGGGGCTTTTCTACGGAAACACCATATATTTT.

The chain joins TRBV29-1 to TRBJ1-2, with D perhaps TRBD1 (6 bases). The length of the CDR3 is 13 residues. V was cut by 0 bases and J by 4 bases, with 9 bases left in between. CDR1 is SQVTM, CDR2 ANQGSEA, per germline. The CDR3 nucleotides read TGCAGCGTTGAAGATGGACAGATCTATGGCTACACCTTC. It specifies CSVEDGQIYGYTF.

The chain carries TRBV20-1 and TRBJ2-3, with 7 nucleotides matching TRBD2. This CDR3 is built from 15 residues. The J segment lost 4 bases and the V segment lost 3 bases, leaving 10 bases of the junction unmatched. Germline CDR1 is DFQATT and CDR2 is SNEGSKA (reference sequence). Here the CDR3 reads CSASKDRGGPDTQYF. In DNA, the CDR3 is TGCAGTGCTAGTAAGGATAGGGGAGGGCCAGATACGCAGTATTTT.

CDR3 loop: CASRPQISLMNTEAFF. As DNA, the CDR3 is TGTGCCAGCAGGCCTCAGATATCCCTCATGAACACTGAAGCTTTCTTT. The chain couples TRBV6-2 or TRBV6-3 to TRBJ1-1; D not resolved. The germline CDR1 and CDR2 sequences are MNHEY and SVGEGT. Trimming cost V 6 bases and J 0 bases, with 17 bases left between them. The length of the CDR3 is 16 residues.

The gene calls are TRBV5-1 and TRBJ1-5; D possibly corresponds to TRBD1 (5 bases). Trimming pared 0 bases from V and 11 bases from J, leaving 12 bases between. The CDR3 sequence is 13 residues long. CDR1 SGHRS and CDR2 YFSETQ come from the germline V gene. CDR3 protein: CASSLGQGESQHF. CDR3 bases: TGCGCCAGCAGCTTGGGGCAGGGCGAGTCCCAGCATTTT.

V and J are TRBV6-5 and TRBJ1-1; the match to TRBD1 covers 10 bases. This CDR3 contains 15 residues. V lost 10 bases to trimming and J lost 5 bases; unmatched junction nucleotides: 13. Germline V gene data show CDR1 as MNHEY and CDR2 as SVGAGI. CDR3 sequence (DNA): TGTGCCACCAGAGACTCAGACAGGGGGCAAACTGAAGCTTTCTTT. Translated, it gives CATRDSDRGQTEAFF.

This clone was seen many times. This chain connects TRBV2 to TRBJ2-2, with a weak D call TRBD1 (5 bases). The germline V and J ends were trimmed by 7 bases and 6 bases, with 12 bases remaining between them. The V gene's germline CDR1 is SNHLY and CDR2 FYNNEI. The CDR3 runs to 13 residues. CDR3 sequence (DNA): TGTGCCAGCAATCCAGGGTCAGCCGGGGAGCTGTTTTTT. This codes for CASNPGSAGELFF.

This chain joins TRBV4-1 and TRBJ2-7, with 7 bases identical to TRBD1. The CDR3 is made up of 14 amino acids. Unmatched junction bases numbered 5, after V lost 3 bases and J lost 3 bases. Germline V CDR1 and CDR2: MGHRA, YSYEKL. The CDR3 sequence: CASSQRDSLYEQYF. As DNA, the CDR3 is TGCGCCAGCAGCCAGAGGGACAGCCTCTACGAGCAGTACTTC.

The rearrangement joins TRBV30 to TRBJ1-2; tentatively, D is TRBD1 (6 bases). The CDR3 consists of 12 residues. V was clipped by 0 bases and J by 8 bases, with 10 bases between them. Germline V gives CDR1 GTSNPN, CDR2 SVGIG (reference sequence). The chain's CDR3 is CAWSVRGGGYTF. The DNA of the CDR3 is TGTGCCTGGAGTGTACGGGGGGGCGGCTACACCTTC.

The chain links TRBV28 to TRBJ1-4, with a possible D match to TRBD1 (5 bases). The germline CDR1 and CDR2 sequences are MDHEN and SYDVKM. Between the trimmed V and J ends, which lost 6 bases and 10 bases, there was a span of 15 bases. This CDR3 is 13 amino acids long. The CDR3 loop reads CASRSSGFGKLFF. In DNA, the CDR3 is TGTGCCAGCAGAAGCTCAGGGTTCGGAAAACTGTTTTTT. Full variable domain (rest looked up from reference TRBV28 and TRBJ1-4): DVKVTQSSRYLVKRTGEKVFLECVQDMDHENMFWYRQDPGLGLRLIYFSYDVKMKEKGDIPEGYSVSREKKERFSLILESASTNQTSMYLCASRSSGFGKLFFGSGTQLSVL.

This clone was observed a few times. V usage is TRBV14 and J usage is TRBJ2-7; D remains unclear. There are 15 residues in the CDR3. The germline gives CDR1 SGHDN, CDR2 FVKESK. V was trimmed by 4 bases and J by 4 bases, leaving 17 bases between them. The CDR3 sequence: CASSPRHVSGYEQYF. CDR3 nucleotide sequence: TGTGCCAGCAGCCCTCGACACGTTTCTGGTTACGAGCAGTACTTC.

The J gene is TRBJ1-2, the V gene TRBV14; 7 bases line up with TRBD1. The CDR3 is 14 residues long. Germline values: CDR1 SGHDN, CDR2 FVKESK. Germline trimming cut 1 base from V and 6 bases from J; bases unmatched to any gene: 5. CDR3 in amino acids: CASSQVEGAHGYTF. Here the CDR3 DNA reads TGTGCCAGCAGCCAAGTTGAGGGGGCGCATGGCTACACCTTC.

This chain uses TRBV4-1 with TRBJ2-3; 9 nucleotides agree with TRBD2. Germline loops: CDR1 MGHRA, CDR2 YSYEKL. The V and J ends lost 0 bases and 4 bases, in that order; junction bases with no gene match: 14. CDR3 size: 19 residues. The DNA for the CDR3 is TGCGCCAGCAGCCAAGATGGTGGCGGCGGGGGGGCCAGCGCAGATACGCAGTATTTT. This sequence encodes CASSQDGGGGGASADTQYF.

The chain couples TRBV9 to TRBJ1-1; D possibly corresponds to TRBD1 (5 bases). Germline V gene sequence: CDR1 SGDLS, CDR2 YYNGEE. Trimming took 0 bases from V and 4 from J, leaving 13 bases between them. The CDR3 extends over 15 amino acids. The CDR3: CASSVAVQGATEAFF. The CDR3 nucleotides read TGTGCCAGCAGCGTAGCTGTTCAGGGTGCCACTGAAGCTTTCTTT. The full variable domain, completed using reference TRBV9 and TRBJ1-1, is DSGVTQTPKHLITATGQRVTLRCSPRSGDLSVYWYQQSLDQGLQFLIQYYNGEERAKGNILERFSAQQFPDLHSELNLSSLELGDSALYFCASSVAVQGATEAFFGQGTRLTVV.

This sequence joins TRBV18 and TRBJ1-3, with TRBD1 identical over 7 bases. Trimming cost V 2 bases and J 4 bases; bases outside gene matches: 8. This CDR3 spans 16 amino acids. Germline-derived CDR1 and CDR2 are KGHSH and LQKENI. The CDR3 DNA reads TGTGCCAGCTCACCAGAGGGAAGGGGGCCAGGAAACACCATATATTTT. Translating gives CASSPEGRGPGNTIYF.

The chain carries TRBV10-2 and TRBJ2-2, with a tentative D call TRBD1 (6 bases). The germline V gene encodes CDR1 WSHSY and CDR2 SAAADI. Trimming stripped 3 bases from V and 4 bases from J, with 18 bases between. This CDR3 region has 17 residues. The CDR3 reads CASSDPKLGASTGELFF. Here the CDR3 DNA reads TGCGCCAGCAGTGACCCCAAGCTGGGGGCGAGCACCGGGGAGCTGTTTTTT.

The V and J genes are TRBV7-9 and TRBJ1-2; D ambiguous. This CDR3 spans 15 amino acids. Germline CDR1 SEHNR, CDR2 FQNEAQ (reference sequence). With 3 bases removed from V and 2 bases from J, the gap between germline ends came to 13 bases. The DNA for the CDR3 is TGTGCCAGCAGCTTTAGAAGTCCGGGGAACTATGGCTACACCTTC. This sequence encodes CASSFRSPGNYGYTF.

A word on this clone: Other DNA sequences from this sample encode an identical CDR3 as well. DNA of the CDR3: TGCAGTGCTGGACTAGCCTACGAGCAGTACTTC. Protein product: CSAGLAYEQYF. The V and J genes are TRBV20-1 and TRBJ2-7; the match to TRBD2 covers 7 bases. In germline, CDR1 is DFQATT, CDR2 SNEGSKA (reference sequence). The CDR3 covers 11 residues. Trimming removed 5 bases from V and 2 bases from J; junction bases left unmatched: 0.

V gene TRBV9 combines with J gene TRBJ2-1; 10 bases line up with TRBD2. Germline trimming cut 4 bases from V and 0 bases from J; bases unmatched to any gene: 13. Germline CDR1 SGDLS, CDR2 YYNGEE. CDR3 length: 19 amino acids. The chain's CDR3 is CASSPVVAGGQSSYNEQFF. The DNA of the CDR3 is TGTGCCAGCAGCCCCGTGGTAGCGGGGGGACAGAGCTCCTACAATGAGCAGTTCTTC.